The 14 T cell receptor beta chains listed next were all sequenced from one sample in a study of cytomegalovirus exposure and HLA in healthy donors. PCR involved 60 Vbeta and 13 Jbeta primers. Data came from immunoSEQ multiplex PCR; TCRdb stores just in-frame clones and leaves some out. The table has some 91,000 clones, roughly two thirds seen once. The sequenced sample was PBMCs. These receptors were obtained from a human donor in good health.

The V gene is TRBV13, the J gene TRBJ1-2; 10 bases agree with TRBD1. V was pared by 5 bases and J by 6 bases, with 6 bases of the junction left unmatched. The germline V gene has CDR1 PRHDT and CDR2 FYEKMQ (reference sequence). The CDR3 spans 14 residues. This CDR3 reads CASSPKDRGHGYTF. CDR3 bases: TGTGCCAGCAGCCCCAAAGACAGGGGGCATGGCTACACCTTC.

J is TRBJ1-1 and V is TRBV5-8, with 7 bases aligning to TRBD1. Germline V gene sequence: CDR1 SGHTS, CDR2 YDEGEE. V shed 6 bases and J 6 bases; nucleotides not matched to a gene: 11. The CDR3 totals 14 residues. The CDR3 DNA follows: TGTGCCAGCACCAAGAAGGGGGCAGAACCTGAAGCTTTCTTT. This sequence encodes CASTKKGAEPEAFF.

This clone was picked up a small number of times. V and J are TRBV7-2 and TRBJ1-1; 7 bases are a match to TRBD1. CDR3 length: 16 amino acids. The V gene end was trimmed by 6 bases and the J gene end by 0 bases; junction bases not matched to a gene: 10. Germline values: CDR1 SGHTA, CDR2 FQGNSA. The CDR3 is CASRKDRALMNTEAFF. CDR3 DNA sequence: TGTGCCAGCAGAAAAGACAGGGCCCTCATGAACACTGAAGCTTTCTTT.

J is TRBJ2-1 and V is TRBV11-3; TRBD2 might be the D (7 bases). Germline values: CDR1 SGHNT, CDR2 YENEEA. The CDR3 loop spans 12 amino acids. The germline V and J ends were trimmed by 5 bases and 13 bases, with 15 bases remaining between them. The CDR3 spells CASSHGGRIQFF. The DNA of the CDR3 is TGTGCCAGCAGCCACGGGGGGCGGATACAGTTCTTC.

In this sample, this clone turned up a few times. The V gene is TRBV2, the J gene TRBJ1-1; no definite D call. Germline CDR1 SNHLY, CDR2 FYNNEI. V lost 0 bases and J 6 bases, leaving 17 bases between the germline ends. The CDR3 loop spans 16 amino acids. The CDR3 sequence: CASSEALGPGVPEAFF. CDR3 coding DNA: TGTGCCAGCAGTGAAGCTCTGGGTCCGGGAGTCCCTGAAGCTTTCTTT.

This chain joins TRBV29-1 and TRBJ2-3; 7 positions match TRBD1. The germline V gene encodes CDR1 SQVTM and CDR2 ANQGSEA. V shed 2 bases and J 1 base; nucleotides not matched to a gene: 9. The CDR3 spans 16 residues. CDR3 sequence reads: CSVEMGNRGGTDTQYF. CDR3 nucleotides: TGCAGCGTTGAAATGGGGAACAGGGGAGGCACAGATACGCAGTATTTT.

The chain employs TRBV6-5 and TRBJ2-2, with TRBD1 matching 7 bases. The V segment lost 8 bases and the J segment 1 base; nucleotides outside the gene matches: 4. Germline CDR1 MNHEY, CDR2 SVGAGI. There are 14 residues in the CDR3. The DNA of the CDR3 is TGTGCCAGCCGGGGACAGATGAACACCGGGGAGCTGTTTTTT. The encoded protein is CASRGQMNTGELFF.

This clone turned up a few times. The chain carries TRBV30 and TRBJ1-2; 11 positions agree with TRBD1. This CDR3 region has 16 residues. V lost 2 bases and J lost 4; bases outside the gene matches: 9. Germline V gene lookup returns CDR1 GTSNPN and CDR2 SVGIG (reference sequence). CDR3 protein: CAWSPRDRGFVYGYTF. CDR3 coding DNA: TGTGCCTGGAGTCCCCGGGACAGGGGGTTCGTCTATGGCTACACCTTC.

This clone was picked up one time. The V call is TRBV5-6, the J call TRBJ2-5, with D tentatively TRBD1 (6 bases). The CDR3 is 15 amino acids. V lost 3 bases and J 0 bases, leaving 12 bases between the germline ends. CDR1 SGHDT and CDR2 YYEEEE come from the germline V gene. The CDR3 DNA follows: TGTGCCAGCAGCTGGCAGGGGAGATACCAAGAGACCCAGTACTTC. It codes for CASSWQGRYQETQYF. The whole variable domain, remainder taken from reference TRBV5-6 and TRBJ2-5, is DAGVTQSPTHLIKTRGQQVTLRCSPKSGHDTVSWYQQALGQGPQFIFQYYEEEERQRGNFPDRFSGHQFPNYSSELNVNALLLGDSALYLCASSWQGRYQETQYFGPGTRLLVL.

The chain carries TRBV9 and TRBJ2-4, with TRBD1 as a possible D gene (5 bases). The CDR3 covers 16 residues. Germline-derived CDR1 and CDR2 are SGDLS and YYNGEE. Trimming removed 0 bases at V and 0 bases at J, with 10 bases between. In DNA form, the CDR3 reads TGTGCCAGCAGCGTAGGACAGAATAAAGCCAAAAACATTCAGTACTTC. Translated: CASSVGQNKAKNIQYF.

The chain uses TRBV30 and TRBJ2-7; 7 bases line up with TRBD1. Germline assignment: CDR1 GTSNPN and CDR2 SVGIG (reference sequence). Trimming removed 2 bases from V and 1 base from J; junction bases left unmatched: 8. The CDR3 is 15 amino acids. CDR3 sequence: CAWSFGTDSSYEQYF. The CDR3 DNA reads TGTGCCTGGAGTTTCGGGACAGATTCTTCCTACGAGCAGTACTTC.

In this sample, this clone turned up once. This chain joins TRBV7-2 and TRBJ2-3; 10 positions agree with TRBD2. Germline V gives CDR1 SGHTA, CDR2 FQGNSA. The CDR3 totals 15 residues. Trimming at V came to 3 bases and at J to 2 bases, leaving 2 bases not matched to a gene. In DNA, the CDR3 is TGTGCCAGCAGCTTCAGCGGGGGGGCCACAGATACGCAGTATTTT. Its protein product is CASSFSGGATDTQYF.

This clone has a handful of counts. The chain links TRBV12-5 to TRBJ1-1; 8 positions agree with TRBD1. The trim removed 5 bases at V and 3 bases at J, leaving 8 bases unmatched. Looked up from germline, CDR1 is LGHNT and CDR2 is FRNRAP. This CDR3 is 15 amino acids long. CDR3 region: CASGPGTGWDTEAFF. The DNA for the CDR3 is TGTGCTAGTGGTCCGGGGACAGGATGGGACACTGAAGCTTTCTTT.

This clone was seen just once. This chain joins TRBV2 and TRBJ2-7; 13 bases are shared with TRBD2. Per the germline V gene, CDR1 is SNHLY and CDR2 is FYNNEI. The CDR3 is 13 amino acids. Germline trimming cut 8 bases from V and 6 bases from J; bases unmatched to any gene: 4. For the CDR3, the DNA is TGTGCCAGCGGGGGACTAGCGGGGATCGAGCAGTACTTC. Translating it yields CASGGLAGIEQYF.